The source of this T cell receptor beta chain is a study of cytomegalovirus exposure and HLA in healthy donors. Study outcomes and limitations: The classifier reportedly diagnosed cytomegalovirus status with high specificity and sensitivity.

The protocol was immunoSEQ multiplex PCR, while the TCRdb copy is restricted to in-frame clones and leaves out a portion. The table shows 80,000 to 100,000 clones, with over 75% occurring only once. The donors were members of the validation cohort comprising about 130 subjects, separate from the roughly 680-subject first cohort. The CDR3 loop spans 15 amino acids. V lost 0 bases, J lost 4 bases, and 11 bases lay in between. From germline, CDR1 is KGHSH and CDR2 LQKENI. This clone was counted a few times. Its antigen is currently unknown. This chain joins TRBV18 and TRBJ2-3; D call uncertain. Material: PBMCs. This clonotype originated in a man aged 18 to 29 in good health and CMV-seropositive. The chain's CDR3 is CASSPPSISADTQYF. The CDR3 nucleotides are TGTGCCAGCTCACCACCGAGCATTAGTGCAGATACGCAGTATTTT.